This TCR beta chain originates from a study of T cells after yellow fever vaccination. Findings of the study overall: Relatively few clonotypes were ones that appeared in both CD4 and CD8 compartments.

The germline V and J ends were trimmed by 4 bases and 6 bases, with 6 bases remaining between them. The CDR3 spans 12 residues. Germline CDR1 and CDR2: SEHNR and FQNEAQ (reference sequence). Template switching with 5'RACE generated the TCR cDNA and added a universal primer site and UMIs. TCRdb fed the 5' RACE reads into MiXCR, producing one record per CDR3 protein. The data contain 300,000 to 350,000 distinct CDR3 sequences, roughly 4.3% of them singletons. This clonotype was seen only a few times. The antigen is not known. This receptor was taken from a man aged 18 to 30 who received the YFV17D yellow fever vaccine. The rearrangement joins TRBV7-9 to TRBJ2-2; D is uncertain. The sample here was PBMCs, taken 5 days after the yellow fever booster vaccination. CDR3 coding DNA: TGTGCCAGCAGCTGGGCCGCCGGGGAGCTGTTTTTT. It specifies CASSWAAGELFF.